Below, one T cell receptor beta chain is given with its context. Its antigen is unknown. This entry is derived from a study of T cell repertoires in cytomegalovirus infection. Study-level background: Public TCR beta signatures provided an indication of both CMV infection and a matching HLA type.

Study findings and constraints: In two of eight donors, the top clonotype was HLA-C-restricted CMV-specific. Frequencies of public TCR beta families were cumulated, and this identified carriers of CMV plus the relevant HLA.

The CDR3 is 15 amino acids. V shed 1 base, J shed 6 bases, and the junction held 8 bases outside the gene matches. Germline CDR1 SGHTA, CDR2 FQGNSA. One entry per CDR3 protein results from TCRdb running MiXCR on the reads. The profile covers 150,000 to 200,000 distinct CDR3 sequences, with approximately 9.6% appearing a single time and about 5% taken by the ten largest. V is TRBV7-2 and J is TRBJ2-5; 7 bases line up with TRBD2. Source material: PBMCs. This receptor was obtained from a human donor in good health (CMV status not recorded). Some clones in this sample may be carry-over from other donors' samples. The CDR3 here is CASSLGGPGGKTQYF. The CDR3 bases are TGTGCCAGCAGCTTAGGAGGTCCGGGGGGAAAGACCCAGTACTTC.